The clone carrying this T cell receptor (beta chain) was picked up many times. Time point described: patch test 2, 6 weeks after DPC sensitization. Stated treatment: therapeutic diphenylcyclopropenone sensitization with weekly scalp DPC. Suited to DPC and affected by alopecia, the donors ranged from 18 to 70 years old. This CDR3 spans 12 amino acids. V was shortened by 6 bases and J by 6 bases, with 11 bases between the two germline ends. CDR1 is SGHAT and CDR2 is FQNNGV in the germline V gene. This entry comes from a study of human T cells and chemical hapten exposure. TCRdb fed the RACE reads into MiXCR, producing one record per CDR3 protein. Counted here are 35,000 to 45,000 distinct CDR3 sequences, 8.9% occurring once; the ten biggest clones make up 15%.

The sample in question was whole blood, obtained in connection with sensitization to the hapten diphenylcyclopropenone (DPC). This receptor was identified in a woman between 40 and 55 years old with alopecia areata. Some clones in this sample may be carry-over from other donors' samples. The genes are TRBV11-2 and TRBJ1-1, with D unclear. The CDR3 here is CASSSTVPEAFF. The CDR3 bases are TGTGCCAGCAGTTCTACGGTGCCTGAAGCTTTCTTT.